These T cell receptor beta chains were read from a single sample in a study of cytomegalovirus exposure and HLA in healthy donors. Sequencing was performed with immunoSEQ multiplex PCR; in TCRdb, only in-frame clones are kept and a portion is missing. The sample has over 150,000 clones; 77% are singletons. Input material: PBMCs. The origin of the receptors is a woman aged 40 to 49 in good health and CMV-seropositive. CDR3s include the opening cysteine and the closing phenylalanine or tryptophan. The order of the fields is J gene, D gene, V gene, clone size, CDR3 protein, CDR3 DNA. D genes are given only for firm matches. Expanded clones are given a class, and other clones once, few, many or no size at all.

J gene: TRBJ1-2
D gene: TRBD1
V gene: TRBV29-1
clone size: .
CDR3 protein: CSVATRQGTNGYTF
CDR3 DNA: TGCAGCGTCGCAACACGACAGGGGACGAATGGCTACACCTTC

J gene: TRBJ1-2
D gene: TRBD1
V gene: TRBV6-5
clone size: once
CDR3 protein: CASSPGTGGYGYTF
CDR3 DNA: TGTGCCAGCAGTCCCGGGACAGGGGGCTATGGCTACACCTTC

J gene: TRBJ2-3
D gene: TRBD2
V gene: TRBV4-3
clone size: once
CDR3 protein: CASSQEAPRGGAADTQYF
CDR3 DNA: TGCGCCAGCAGCCAAGAGGCCCCTCGCGGGGGGGCCGCAGATACGCAGTATTTT

J gene: TRBJ2-7
D gene: .
V gene: TRBV6-5
clone size: .
CDR3 protein: CASSYSKLYEQYF
CDR3 DNA: TGTGCCAGCAGTTACTCGAAACTATACGAGCAGTACTTC

J gene: TRBJ2-7
D gene: .
V gene: TRBV5-1
clone size: .
CDR3 protein: CASSLGGYEQYF
CDR3 DNA: TGCGCCAGCAGCTTGGGCGGCTACGAGCAGTACTTC

J gene: TRBJ2-7
D gene: .
V gene: TRBV10-3
clone size: .
CDR3 protein: CAISEGGAGEQYF
CDR3 DNA: TGTGCCATCAGTGAGGGGGGGGCGGGAGAGCAGTACTTC

J gene: TRBJ1-2
D gene: .
V gene: TRBV6-5
clone size: .
CDR3 protein: CASSYEGTYGYTF
CDR3 DNA: TGTGCCAGCAGTTACGAGGGCACGTATGGCTACACCTTC

J gene: TRBJ2-3
D gene: .
V gene: TRBV7-9
clone size: .
CDR3 protein: CASSPMGAEFGTDTQYF
CDR3 DNA: TGTGCCAGCAGCCCTATGGGGGCGGAATTCGGAACAGATACGCAGTATTTT

J gene: TRBJ1-1
D gene: .
V gene: TRBV7-2
clone size: .
CDR3 protein: CASSLRVLGTEAFF
CDR3 DNA: TGTGCCAGCAGCTTACGGGTCCTAGGCACTGAAGCTTTCTTT

J gene: TRBJ1-3
D gene: .
V gene: TRBV6-5
clone size: .
CDR3 protein: CASSYSTGLAGNTIYF
CDR3 DNA: TGTGCCAGCAGTTATTCAACAGGGTTAGCCGGAAACACCATATATTTT

J gene: TRBJ2-5
D gene: .
V gene: TRBV7-2
clone size: .
CDR3 protein: CASSLAGGRETQYF
CDR3 DNA: TGTGCCAGCAGCTTAGCGGGGGGGCGAGAGACCCAGTACTTC

J gene: TRBJ2-1
D gene: TRBD1
V gene: TRBV13
clone size: .
CDR3 protein: CASSLASGGGEQFF
CDR3 DNA: TGTGCCAGCAGCTTAGCTTCAGGGGGTGGTGAGCAGTTCTTC

J gene: TRBJ1-1
D gene: .
V gene: TRBV6-6
clone size: few
CDR3 protein: CASRTTGFETEAFF
CDR3 DNA: TGTGCCAGCAGAACTACAGGTTTTGAAACTGAAGCTTTCTTT

J gene: TRBJ2-2
D gene: .
V gene: TRBV9
clone size: .
CDR3 protein: CASSVALSGGNTGELFF
CDR3 DNA: TGTGCCAGCAGCGTAGCGTTGTCCGGTGGGAACACCGGGGAGCTGTTTTTT

J gene: TRBJ1-3
D gene: TRBD1
V gene: TRBV18
clone size: once
CDR3 protein: CASSLMTGKESGNTIYF
CDR3 DNA: TGTGCCAGCTCACTTATGACAGGGAAGGAATCTGGAAACACCATATATTTT

J gene: TRBJ1-1
D gene: .
V gene: TRBV28
clone size: .
CDR3 protein: CASRHRSTEAFF
CDR3 DNA: TGTGCCAGCAGACATAGGAGCACTGAAGCTTTCTTT

J gene: TRBJ2-7
D gene: TRBD1
V gene: TRBV10-1
clone size: .
CDR3 protein: CASRKTGSDEQYF
CDR3 DNA: TGCGCCAGCAGAAAGACAGGGTCGGACGAGCAGTACTTC

J gene: TRBJ2-3
D gene: .
V gene: TRBV5-5
clone size: .
CDR3 protein: CASSLGQQDTQYF
CDR3 DNA: TGTGCCAGCAGCTTGGGACAGCAAGATACGCAGTATTTT

J gene: TRBJ2-5
D gene: .
V gene: TRBV19
clone size: .
CDR3 protein: CAPSWIRTAGGETQYF
CDR3 DNA: TGTGCCCCCTCTTGGATACGGACAGCCGGTGGGGAGACCCAGTACTTC

J gene: TRBJ1-1
D gene: .
V gene: TRBV5-1
clone size: .
CDR3 protein: CASSLAGHGVTEAFF
CDR3 DNA: TGCGCCAGCAGCTTGGCAGGTCACGGGGTAACTGAAGCTTTCTTT

J gene: TRBJ2-3
D gene: .
V gene: TRBV30
clone size: .
CDR3 protein: CAWKGQIQGQSSTDTQYF
CDR3 DNA: TGTGCCTGGAAAGGTCAGATACAGGGACAATCTAGCACAGATACGCAGTATTTT

J gene: TRBJ1-2
D gene: .
V gene: TRBV21-1
clone size: .
CDR3 protein: CASSASQGIWGYTF
CDR3 DNA: TGTGCCAGCAGCGCATCACAGGGGATCTGGGGCTACACCTTC

J gene: TRBJ2-2
D gene: .
V gene: TRBV27
clone size: .
CDR3 protein: CASSLSTVTGELFF
CDR3 DNA: TGTGCCAGCAGTTTATCGACTGTAACCGGGGAGCTGTTTTTT

J gene: TRBJ2-7
D gene: TRBD1
V gene: TRBV7-2
clone size: .
CDR3 protein: CASSLRGQSLSYEQYF
CDR3 DNA: TGTGCCAGCAGCTTACGGGGACAGAGCCTCTCCTACGAGCAGTACTTC

J gene: TRBJ2-5
D gene: .
V gene: TRBV23-1
clone size: .
CDR3 protein: CASSQGLGERETQYF
CDR3 DNA: TGCGCCAGCAGTCAAGGTCTCGGGGAGCGAGAGACCCAGTACTTC

J gene: TRBJ1-1
D gene: .
V gene: TRBV4-3
clone size: .
CDR3 protein: CASSPSGNTEAFF
CDR3 DNA: TGCGCCAGCAGCCCCTCCGGGAACACTGAAGCTTTCTTT

J gene: TRBJ2-6
D gene: .
V gene: TRBV18
clone size: .
CDR3 protein: CASSQNTGQPTFGANVLTF
CDR3 DNA: TGTGCCAGCTCACAGAACACGGGACAACCTACGTTTGGGGCCAACGTCCTGACTTTC

J gene: TRBJ1-5
D gene: .
V gene: TRBV4-1
clone size: .
CDR3 protein: CASSHPDVERQPQHF
CDR3 DNA: TGCGCCAGCAGCCACCCAGACGTTGAGCGTCAGCCCCAGCATTTT

J gene: TRBJ2-1
D gene: TRBD2
V gene: TRBV7-7
clone size: .
CDR3 protein: CASSEPTSGSSYNEQFF
CDR3 DNA: TGTGCCAGCAGCGAGCCCACTAGCGGGAGCTCCTACAATGAGCAGTTCTTC

J gene: TRBJ2-3
D gene: .
V gene: TRBV10-3
clone size: .
CDR3 protein: CAISETRTSTDTQYF
CDR3 DNA: TGTGCCATCAGCGAAACTAGAACTTCCACAGATACGCAGTATTTT

J gene: TRBJ2-7
D gene: TRBD1
V gene: TRBV7-9
clone size: .
CDR3 protein: CASSLEDRGPYEQYF
CDR3 DNA: TGTGCCAGCAGCTTAGAGGACAGGGGACCATACGAGCAGTACTTC

J gene: TRBJ2-2
D gene: TRBD1
V gene: TRBV10-1
clone size: .
CDR3 protein: CASPGTGQGAGTGELFF
CDR3 DNA: TGCGCCAGCCCGGGCACCGGGCAGGGGGCCGGAACCGGGGAGCTGTTTTTT

J gene: TRBJ2-7
D gene: .
V gene: TRBV27
clone size: .
CDR3 protein: CASSPRQSYEQYF
CDR3 DNA: TGTGCCAGCAGCCCCCGACAGTCCTACGAGCAGTACTTC

J gene: TRBJ1-5
D gene: .
V gene: TRBV19
clone size: .
CDR3 protein: CASHLSGNSNQPQHF
CDR3 DNA: TGTGCCAGCCACCTTTCCGGGAATAGCAATCAGCCCCAGCATTTT

J gene: TRBJ2-2
D gene: TRBD2
V gene: TRBV19
clone size: .
CDR3 protein: CASRTSGRVGELFF
CDR3 DNA: TGTGCCAGTCGGACTAGCGGGAGGGTCGGGGAGCTGTTTTTT

J gene: TRBJ2-5
D gene: .
V gene: TRBV7-2
clone size: .
CDR3 protein: CASSLTGTQYF
CDR3 DNA: TGTGCCAGCAGCTTAACTGGGACCCAGTACTTC

J gene: TRBJ1-5
D gene: .
V gene: TRBV7-2
clone size: .
CDR3 protein: CASSLLGGASDQPQHF
CDR3 DNA: TGTGCCAGCAGCTTATTAGGCGGCGCAAGCGATCAGCCCCAGCATTTT

J gene: TRBJ1-2
D gene: .
V gene: TRBV18
clone size: .
CDR3 protein: CASSPAEGVSNGYTF
CDR3 DNA: TGTGCCAGCTCACCGGCGGAGGGAGTTTCTAATGGCTACACCTTC

J gene: TRBJ2-3
D gene: TRBD1
V gene: TRBV23-1
clone size: .
CDR3 protein: CASSRTRDREYF
CDR3 DNA: TGCGCCAGCAGTCGTACCCGGGACAGGGAATATTTT

J gene: TRBJ2-7
D gene: .
V gene: TRBV11-3
clone size: .
CDR3 protein: CASSLGRAYEQYF
CDR3 DNA: TGTGCCAGCAGCTTAGGCCGGGCCTACGAGCAGTACTTC

J gene: TRBJ2-5
D gene: TRBD2
V gene: TRBV5-1
clone size: .
CDR3 protein: CASSPGLAGGTQYF
CDR3 DNA: TGCGCCAGCAGCCCAGGACTAGCGGGAGGGACCCAGTACTTC

J gene: TRBJ1-2
D gene: .
V gene: TRBV29-1
clone size: .
CDR3 protein: CSVETQVYGYTF
CDR3 DNA: TGCAGCGTTGAGACACAGGTTTATGGCTACACCTTC

J gene: TRBJ2-7
D gene: .
V gene: TRBV18
clone size: .
CDR3 protein: CASSPGSGWYYEQYF
CDR3 DNA: TGTGCCAGCTCACCAGGGTCAGGGTGGTACTACGAGCAGTACTTC

J gene: TRBJ2-5
D gene: .
V gene: TRBV7-7
clone size: .
CDR3 protein: CASSPTPQETQYF
CDR3 DNA: TGTGCCAGCAGCCCCACGCCACAGGAGACCCAGTACTTC

J gene: TRBJ2-5
D gene: TRBD2
V gene: TRBV7-2
clone size: .
CDR3 protein: CASSFRTSGEETQYF
CDR3 DNA: TGTGCCAGCAGCTTCCGGACTAGCGGGGAAGAGACCCAGTACTTC

J gene: TRBJ2-2
D gene: .
V gene: TRBV11-3
clone size: .
CDR3 protein: CASSLRGSANTGELFF
CDR3 DNA: TGTGCCAGCAGCTTACGTGGGAGTGCGAACACCGGGGAGCTGTTTTTT